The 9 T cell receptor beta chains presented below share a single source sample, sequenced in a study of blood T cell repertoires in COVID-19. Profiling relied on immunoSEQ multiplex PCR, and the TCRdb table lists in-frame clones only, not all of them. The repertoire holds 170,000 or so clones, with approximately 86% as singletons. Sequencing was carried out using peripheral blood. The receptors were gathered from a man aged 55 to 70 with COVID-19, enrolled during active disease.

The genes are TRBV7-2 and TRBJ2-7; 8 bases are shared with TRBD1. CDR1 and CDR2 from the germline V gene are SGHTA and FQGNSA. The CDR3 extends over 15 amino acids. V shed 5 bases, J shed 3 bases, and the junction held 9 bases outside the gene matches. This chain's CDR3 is CASSKTGDRRYEQYF. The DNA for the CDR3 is TGTGCCAGCAGCAAGACCGGGGACAGGCGCTACGAGCAGTACTTC. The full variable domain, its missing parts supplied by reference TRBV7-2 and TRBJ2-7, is GAGVSQSPSNKVTEKGKDVELRCDPISGHTALYWYRQSLGQGLEFLIYFQGNSAPDKSGLPSDRFSAERTGGSVSTLTIQRTQQEDSAVYLCASSKTGDRRYEQYFGPGTRLTVT.

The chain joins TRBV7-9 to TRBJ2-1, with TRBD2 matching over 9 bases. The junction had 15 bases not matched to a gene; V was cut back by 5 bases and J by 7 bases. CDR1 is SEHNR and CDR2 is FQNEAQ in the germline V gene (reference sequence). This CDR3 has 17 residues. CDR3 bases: TGTGCCAGCAGCACCCCCCCCGGCGGGAGGGGATCGAATGAGCAGTTCTTC. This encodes CASSTPPGGRGSNEQFF.

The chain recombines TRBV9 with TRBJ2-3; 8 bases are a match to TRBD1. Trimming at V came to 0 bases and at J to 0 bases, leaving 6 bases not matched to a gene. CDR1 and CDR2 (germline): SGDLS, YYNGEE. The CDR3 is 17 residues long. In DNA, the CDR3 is TGTGCCAGCAGCGTAGCAACAGGGGGTTGGAGCACAGATACGCAGTATTTT. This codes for CASSVATGGWSTDTQYF.

The CDR3 protein is CASSPVQGAADTQYF. CDR3 coding DNA: TGTGCCAGTAGTCCGGTACAGGGGGCGGCGGATACGCAGTATTTT. V and J are TRBV19 and TRBJ2-3, with 9 bases that match TRBD1. V trimming: 5 bases; J trimming: 6 bases; junction bases outside the gene matches: 9. The CDR3 spans 15 residues. Germline V CDR1 and CDR2: LNHDA, SQIVND (reference sequence).

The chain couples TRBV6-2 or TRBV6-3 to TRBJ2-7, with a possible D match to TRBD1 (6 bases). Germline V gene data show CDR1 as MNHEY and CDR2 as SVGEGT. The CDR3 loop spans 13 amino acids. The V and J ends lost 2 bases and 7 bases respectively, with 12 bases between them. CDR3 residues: CASSYGATGEQYF. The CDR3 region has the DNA TGTGCCAGCAGTTACGGTGCCACAGGGGAGCAGTACTTC.

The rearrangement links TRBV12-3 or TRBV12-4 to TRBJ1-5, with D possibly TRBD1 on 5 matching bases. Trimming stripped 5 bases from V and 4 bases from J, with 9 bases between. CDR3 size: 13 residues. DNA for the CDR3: TGTGCCAGCAGTAAGACAGATAATCAGCCCCAGCATTTT. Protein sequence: CASSKTDNQPQHF.

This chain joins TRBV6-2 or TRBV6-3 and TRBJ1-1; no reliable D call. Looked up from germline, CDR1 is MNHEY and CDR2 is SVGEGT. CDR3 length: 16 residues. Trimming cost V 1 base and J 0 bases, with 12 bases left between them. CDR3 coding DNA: TGTGCCAGCAGTTACTTTCAGGCCGTTATGAACACTGAAGCTTTCTTT. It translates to CASSYFQAVMNTEAFF.

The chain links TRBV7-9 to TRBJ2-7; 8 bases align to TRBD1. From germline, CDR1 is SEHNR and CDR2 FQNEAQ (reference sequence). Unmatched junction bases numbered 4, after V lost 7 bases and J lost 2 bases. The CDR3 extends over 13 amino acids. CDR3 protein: CASTRTGPYEQYF. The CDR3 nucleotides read TGTGCCAGCACCAGGACAGGGCCCTACGAGCAGTACTTC.

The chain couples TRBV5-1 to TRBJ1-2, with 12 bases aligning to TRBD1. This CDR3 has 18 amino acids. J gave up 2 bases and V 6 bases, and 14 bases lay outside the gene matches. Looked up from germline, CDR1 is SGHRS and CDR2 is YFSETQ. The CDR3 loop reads CASTKSGTGGLENYGYTF. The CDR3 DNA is TGCGCCAGCACCAAATCCGGGACAGGGGGCTTGGAAAACTATGGCTACACCTTC.